These 15 T cell receptor beta chains share one sample of origin, sequenced in a study of neoadjuvant nivolumab and ipilimumab in lung cancer (dated by TCRdb to between 2020 and 2021). Receptor amplification or capture employed the immunoSEQ multiplex PCR assay. This immuneACCESS table, as held by TCRdb, lists in-frame sequences with V and J called but not all clones. Of the missing ones, under half trace to an unresolved V gene in checked studies; the others have no known cause. Recorded for this sample are under 35,000 clones; about nine tenths of them occurred a single time. In total, the top ten clones hold around 5.1% of the sample. The label giving this sample's time point can be read as: at surgical resection after neoadjuvant nivolumab +/- ipilimumab. The sample in question was peripheral blood, obtained after neoadjuvant nivolumab, alone or with ipilimumab, at or shortly before surgery. These receptors all stem from an adult with non-small cell lung cancer.

This clone came up once. The J gene is TRBJ1-2, the V gene TRBV5-1, with TRBD1 as a possible D gene (5 bases). Trimming stripped 0 bases from V and 3 bases from J, with 6 bases between. This CDR3 is 13 amino acids long. Germline V lookup: CDR1 SGHRS, CDR2 YFSETQ. CDR3 nucleotide sequence: TGCGCCAGCAGCTTGGGCAGGGACTATGGCTACACCTTC. Protein product: CASSLGRDYGYTF.

This clone occurred a few times. The CDR3 protein is CASSPVAGHEQYF. In DNA, the CDR3 is TGTGCCAGTAGTCCAGTAGCAGGACACGAGCAGTACTTC. The rearrangement uses TRBV19 and TRBJ2-7; D uncertain. CDR1 and CDR2 (germline): LNHDA, SQIVND (reference sequence). This CDR3 spans 13 amino acids. V lost 5 bases and J 5 bases, leaving 13 bases between the germline ends.

CDR3 amino acids: CASSQGRLRTGELFF. Here the CDR3 DNA reads TGCGCCAGCAGCCAAGGCAGGCTCCGCACCGGGGAGCTGTTTTTT. The chain employs TRBV5-1 and TRBJ2-2; D unclear. This CDR3 region has 15 residues. Germline V gene lookup returns CDR1 SGHRS and CDR2 YFSETQ. V dropped 4 bases and J dropped 4 bases, with 14 bases sitting between them.

The CDR3 bases are TGTGCCAGTACCCCCGTCGGGGTCAGCACAGATACGCAGTATTTT. It encodes CASTPVGVSTDTQYF. This chain connects TRBV19 to TRBJ2-3; the D gene is possibly TRBD2 (5 bases). V lost 7 bases and J lost 0, with 14 bases in between. Germline loops: CDR1 LNHDA, CDR2 SQIVND (reference sequence). The length of the CDR3 is 15 residues.

The chain links TRBV14 to TRBJ2-5; possible D gene TRBD1, 6 bases. Per germline, CDR1 SGHDN and CDR2 FVKESK. V lost 0 bases and J lost 5, with 22 bases in between. The CDR3 contains 18 residues. The CDR3 DNA follows: TGTGCCAGCAGCCAAGATTACAGGGTCCCCCCAACAATGGAGACCCAGTACTTC. Its translation is CASSQDYRVPPTMETQYF.

CDR3 loop: CASSSRQGAEAFF. CDR3 nucleotides: TGTGCCAGCAGCTCTCGACAGGGCGCTGAAGCTTTCTTT. The chain combines TRBV7-3 with TRBJ1-1; TRBD1 agrees at 7 bases. Losses at the gene ends were 4 bases for V and 6 bases for J; bases not matched to a gene: 5. Germline values: CDR1 SGHTA, CDR2 FQGTGA. CDR3 size: 13 residues.

V and J are TRBV6-6 and TRBJ2-1; D possibly uses TRBD1 or TRBD2 (6 bases each). CDR1 MNHNY and CDR2 SVGAGI come from the germline V gene (reference sequence). The germline V and J ends were trimmed by 3 bases and 0 bases, with 9 bases remaining between them. There are 15 residues in the CDR3. The CDR3 DNA follows: TGTGCCAGCAGTTATGAGGGGGGCTCCTACAATGAGCAGTTCTTC. Translating it yields CASSYEGGSYNEQFF.

This chain links TRBV6-5 with TRBJ1-4, with D perhaps TRBD1 (5 bases). CDR1 is MNHEY, CDR2 SVGAGI, per germline. Deletions cut 3 bases from V and 0 bases from J, with 8 bases between. The CDR3 covers 15 residues. The CDR3 region has the DNA TGTGCCAGCAGTTATTTGGGGGCAACTAATGAAAAACTGTTTTTT. Its protein is CASSYLGATNEKLFF.

There are a few counts of this clone. The J gene is TRBJ2-1, the V gene TRBV7-9; TRBD1 matches at 8 bases. The CDR3 has 16 residues. CDR1 SEHNR and CDR2 FQNEAQ come from the germline V gene (reference sequence). J gave up 0 bases and V 5 bases, and 6 bases lay outside the gene matches. CDR3 protein: CASSLQGVGSYNEQFF. The CDR3 bases are TGTGCCAGCAGCCTACAGGGGGTCGGCTCCTACAATGAGCAGTTCTTC. The full variable domain, its missing parts supplied by reference TRBV7-9 and TRBJ2-1, is DTGVSQNPRHKITKRGQNVTFRCDPISEHNRLYWYRQTLGQGPEFLTYFQNEAQLEKSRLLSDRFSAERPKGSFSTLEIQRTEQGDSAMYLCASSLQGVGSYNEQFFGPGTRLTVL.

The CDR3 sequence is CASRRDSTYEQYF. The CDR3 DNA is TGTGCCAGCAGACGGGACTCCACCTACGAGCAGTACTTC. The genes are TRBV7-6 and TRBJ2-7; D might be TRBD2 (6 bases). Germline V lookup: CDR1 SGHVS, CDR2 FNYEAQ. V lost 6 bases to trimming and J lost 2 bases, with 11 bases between them. The CDR3 loop spans 13 amino acids. Complete variable domain (other parts from reference TRBV7-6 and TRBJ2-7): GAGVSQSPRYKVTKRGQDVALRCDPISGHVSLYWYRQALGQGPEFLTYFNYEAQQDKSGLPNDRFSAERPEGSISTLTIQRTEQRDSAMYRCASRRDSTYEQYFGPGTRLTVT.

The chain uses TRBV15 and TRBJ1-2, with D tentatively TRBD1 (6 bases). This CDR3 has 12 residues. Germline V CDR1 and CDR2: LNHNV, YYDKDF (reference sequence). The ends were cut back, 5 bases at V and 8 bases at J, with 12 bases in the middle. The CDR3 loop is CATSPRGGGYTF. For the CDR3, the DNA is TGTGCCACCAGCCCGAGGGGGGGCGGCTACACCTTC.

The V and J genes are TRBV5-1 and TRBJ2-7; 9 bases are a match to TRBD1. The CDR3 loop spans 15 amino acids. The germline V gene has CDR1 SGHRS and CDR2 YFSETQ. After removal of 3 bases from V and 4 bases from J, the junction contained 8 bases not matched to a gene. DNA for the CDR3: TGCGCCAGCAGCTCTGACAGGGGGGTCGTTTACGAGCAGTACTTC. Encoded protein: CASSSDRGVVYEQYF.

The gene calls are TRBV6-1 and TRBJ1-5; no reliable D call. CDR3 size: 13 residues. Germline assignment: CDR1 MNHNS and CDR2 SASEGT. V was pared by 4 bases and J by 5 bases, with 9 bases between. The CDR3, as DNA: TGTGCCAGCAGTGCTCGGGCGGATCAGCCCCAGCATTTT. This gives the protein CASSARADQPQHF.

This sequence joins TRBV2 and TRBJ2-7; 8 nucleotides agree with TRBD2. The ends lost 8 bases at V and 2 bases at J; junction bases unmatched: 14. The CDR3 spans 16 residues. Germline loops: CDR1 SNHLY, CDR2 FYNNEI. Here the CDR3 reads CASSPSPSGGTYEQYF. DNA for the CDR3: TGTGCCAGCTCCCCCTCTCCAAGCGGGGGCACCTACGAGCAGTACTTC.

J is TRBJ2-7 and V is TRBV5-1; 7 bases agree with TRBD2. CDR1 and CDR2 (germline): SGHRS, YFSETQ. CDR3 size: 16 residues. Losses at the gene ends were 0 bases for V and 3 bases for J; bases not matched to a gene: 9. The CDR3 is CASSLATASGIYEQYF. The CDR3 DNA follows: TGCGCCAGCAGCTTGGCCACGGCTAGCGGTATCTACGAGCAGTACTTC. Filled out from reference TRBV5-1 and TRBJ2-7, the complete variable domain reads KAGVTQTPRYLIKTRGQQVTLSCSPISGHRSVSWYQQTPGQGLQFLFEYFSETQRNKGNFPGRFSGRQFSNSRSEMNVSTLELGDSALYLCASSLATASGIYEQYFGPGTRLTVT.